One sample yielded the 18 T cell receptor beta chains listed below, sequenced in a study of cytomegalovirus exposure and HLA in healthy donors. PCR was performed using 60 Vbeta and 13 Jbeta primers. Generated by immunoSEQ multiplex PCR, the TCRdb table keeps only in-frame clones and is missing some. This sample has 110,000 to 150,000 clones, with roughly 80% found just once. Sequenced input: PBMCs. Receptors originate from a middle-aged woman in good health and CMV-seropositive.

The rearrangement joins TRBV19 to TRBJ1-1; TRBD1 matches 8 bases. This CDR3 spans 14 amino acids. Trimming removed 4 bases from V and 3 bases from J; junction bases left unmatched: 4. Per the germline V gene, CDR1 is LNHDA and CDR2 is SQIVND (reference sequence). CDR3 bases: TGTGCCAGTAGTAAGGACAGGGAACACACTGAAGCTTTCTTT. This sequence encodes CASSKDREHTEAFF.

This clone was counted once. The chain recombines TRBV6-1 with TRBJ2-5; maybe TRBD1 (5 bases). The J call is in doubt because the DNA end fits TRBJ2-7 better. CDR1 and CDR2 from the germline V gene are MNHNS and SASEGT. CDR3 length equals 13 residues. The CDR3: CASRPDNSYEQYF. Here the CDR3 DNA reads TGTGCCAGCAGGCCGGACAACTCCTACGAGCAGTACTTC.

This clone has only one observation. The chain carries TRBV6-5 and TRBJ1-1; D is undetermined. Trimming took off 7 bases at V and 0 bases at J, with 9 bases between the two ends. Looked up from germline, CDR1 is MNHEY and CDR2 is SVGAGI. This CDR3 has 13 amino acids. The CDR3 coding sequence is TGTGCCAGCACCCACGGGGTGAACACTGAAGCTTTCTTT. As protein: CASTHGVNTEAFF.

The chain uses TRBV5-1 and TRBJ2-7; 9 bases agree with TRBD1. CDR3 length: 15 amino acids. J gave up 6 bases and V 3 bases, and 10 bases lay outside the gene matches. The germline gives CDR1 SGHRS, CDR2 YFSETQ. CDR3 sequence: CASSSGGRDRAEQYF. Here the CDR3 DNA reads TGCGCCAGCAGCTCGGGGGGCCGGGACAGGGCCGAGCAGTACTTC.

The rearrangement joins TRBV28 to TRBJ1-1; D is uncertain. Trimming removed 3 bases at V and 1 base at J, with 9 bases between. The CDR3 is 14 residues long. CDR1 MDHEN and CDR2 SYDVKM come from the germline V gene. DNA of the CDR3: TGTGCCAGCAGTTTGTGGCAGAAGAACACTGAAGCTTTCTTT. This translates into CASSLWQKNTEAFF.

The sample holds a few counts of this clone. The chain carries TRBV7-3 and TRBJ2-5, with D tentatively TRBD1 (7 bases). Matching the DNA end better, TRBJ2-7 makes the J call doubtful. The CDR3 sequence is 19 residues long. Germline CDR1 is SGHTA and CDR2 is FQGTGA. In nucleotides, the CDR3 is TGTGCCAGCAGCCTTAGAGTGGTGGTAGGGGGCGGAGGGTACTACGAGCAGTACTTC. Its protein product is CASSLRVVVGGGGYYEQYF.

The CDR3 loop reads CATGTATETQYF. The CDR3 DNA reads as TGTGCCACCGGGACAGCCACGGAGACCCAGTACTTC. The chain is built from TRBV5-4 and TRBJ2-5; 7 nucleotides align to TRBD1. The CDR3 spans 12 residues. J gave up 5 bases and V 9 bases, and 7 bases lay outside the gene matches. Looked up from germline, CDR1 is SGHNT and CDR2 is YYREEE (reference sequence).

The genes are TRBV5-6 and TRBJ2-3; 10 bases are shared with TRBD2. CDR3 size: 15 residues. Germline trimming cut 4 bases from V and 4 bases from J; bases unmatched to any gene: 6. Germline assignment: CDR1 SGHDT and CDR2 YYEEEE. The CDR3 nucleotides are TGTGCCAGCAGCCCCAGCGGGAGGGCTTCAGATACGCAGTATTTT. Protein: CASSPSGRASDTQYF.

This clone has a single count. The CDR3 DNA reads as TGTGCCAGCAGTGGTCGAACCAGGGAGGGGGATTCACCCCTCCACTTT. Amino acid sequence: CASSGRTREGDSPLHF. V usage is TRBV28 and J usage is TRBJ1-6; perhaps TRBD1 as D (6 bases). The germline V and J ends were trimmed by 5 bases and 8 bases, with 19 bases remaining between them. The CDR3 is 16 residues long. From germline, CDR1 is MDHEN and CDR2 SYDVKM.

This clone was counted once. The gene calls are TRBV4-1 and TRBJ1-5, with D maybe TRBD1 (5 bases). V was shortened by 3 bases and J by 6 bases, with 15 bases between the two germline ends. The CDR3 spans 15 residues. CDR1 is MGHRA and CDR2 is YSYEKL in the germline V gene. The CDR3 reads CASSQAAGRGQPQHF. CDR3 coding DNA: TGCGCCAGCAGCCAGGCTGCAGGAAGGGGTCAGCCCCAGCATTTT.

This clone was observed once. The V call is TRBV28, the J call TRBJ2-5, with 7 bases that match TRBD2. Germline loops: CDR1 MDHEN, CDR2 SYDVKM. The CDR3 is made up of 11 amino acids. V dropped 10 bases and J dropped 8; count of bases not matched to a gene: 7. The CDR3 here is CATMGGYTQYF. The CDR3 DNA is TGTGCCACCATGGGGGGGTATACCCAGTACTTC.

This clone appeared a few times. The rearrangement uses TRBV6-1 and TRBJ1-2; perhaps TRBD1 as D (6 bases). The CDR3 contains 14 residues. Germline V gene sequence: CDR1 MNHNS, CDR2 SASEGT. The V end was cut by 2 bases, the J end by 7 bases, with 14 bases between. CDR3 sequence: CASSEPGVFSGYTF. The CDR3 bases are TGTGCCAGCAGTGAACCAGGGGTTTTCAGTGGCTACACCTTC.

The chain uses TRBV7-9 and TRBJ2-7; 9 bases align to TRBD2. From germline, CDR1 is SEHNR and CDR2 FQNEAQ (reference sequence). The length of the CDR3 is 15 residues. The V segment lost 3 bases and the J segment 5 bases; nucleotides outside the gene matches: 8. The CDR3 loop is CASSLSSGSSDEQYF. In DNA, the CDR3 is TGTGCCAGCAGCTTGAGTAGCGGGAGTTCAGACGAGCAGTACTTC.

The chain uses TRBV18 and TRBJ1-4, with D maybe TRBD1 (5 bases). The V and J ends lost 2 bases and 5 bases respectively, with 18 bases between them. The CDR3 spans 17 residues. CDR1 is KGHSH and CDR2 is LQKENI in the germline V gene. Here the CDR3 reads CASSPMSGRTNNEKLFF. CDR3 DNA sequence: TGTGCCAGCTCACCAATGTCGGGACGGACTAACAATGAAAAACTGTTTTTT. Complete variable domain (other parts from reference TRBV18 and TRBJ1-4): NAGVMQNPRHLVRRRGQEARLRCSPMKGHSHVYWYRQLPEEGLKFMVYLQKENIIDESGMPKERFSAEFPKEGPSILRIQQVVRGDSAAYFCASSPMSGRTNNEKLFFGSGTQLSVL.

This clone was observed once. This CDR3 reads CASSDLPGISWDEQFF. Here the CDR3 DNA reads TGTGCCAGCAGTGACCTCCCAGGCATCTCGTGGGATGAGCAGTTCTTC. This rearrangement joins TRBV6-4 to TRBJ2-1, with no clear D. Germline V gene lookup returns CDR1 MRHNA and CDR2 SNTAGT. V was clipped by 2 bases and J by 8 bases, with 19 bases between them. The CDR3 has 16 residues.

This clone turned up a few times. The chain employs TRBV10-3 and TRBJ1-2; 8 nucleotides line up with TRBD1. Per the germline V gene, CDR1 is ENHRY and CDR2 is SYGVKD. The V gene end was trimmed by 3 bases and the J gene end by 8 bases; junction bases not matched to a gene: 8. This CDR3 is built from 14 residues. This CDR3 reads CAISDLTGADGYTF. The CDR3 coding sequence is TGTGCCATCAGTGACCTGACAGGGGCGGACGGCTACACCTTC.

Details on this clone: The sample carries other DNA sequences with the same CDR3. The rearrangement uses TRBV9 and TRBJ2-2; D is unclear. The V end was cut by 0 bases, the J end by 8 bases, with 8 bases between. The germline CDR1 and CDR2 sequences are SGDLS and YYNGEE. This CDR3 spans 13 amino acids. CDR3 in DNA: TGTGCCAGCAGCGTAGTTCTCGGTGGGGAGCTGTTTTTT. Amino acid sequence: CASSVVLGGELFF.

The chain is built from TRBV9 and TRBJ2-1, with 13 bases aligning to TRBD2. Germline lookup yields CDR1 SGDLS and CDR2 YYNGEE. The CDR3 extends over 16 amino acids. Unmatched junction bases numbered 10, after V lost 6 bases and J lost 7 bases. The CDR3, as DNA: TGTGCCAGCACTCGAGGGGGGACTAGCGGGGCTAATGAGCAGTTCTTC. The encoded protein is CASTRGGTSGANEQFF.